The rows below give T cell receptor beta chains drawn from one sample of a study of graft-versus-host responses after intestinal transplantation. Only in-frame clones appear in the TCRdb table, and some are missing; sequencing was by immunoSEQ multiplex PCR. The sample holds 23,000 or so clones; over 35% are singletons and the top ten take about 0.66%. Source: alloreactive CD4+ T cells from a mixed lymphocyte reaction culture, taken before intestinal transplant. The origin of the receptors is a human patient who received an intestinal transplant. Each CDR3 is given with its conserved first and last residue. D genes are given only for firm matches. Clone size is stated in some rows and not others, as once, few, many or a class when expanded.

D gene	V gene	J gene	clone size	CDR3 DNA	CDR3 protein
-	TRBV14	TRBJ2-2	-	TGTGCCAGCAGCTCCGGGACAACGAACACCGGGGAGCTGTTTTTT	CASSSGTTNTGELFF
-	TRBV29-1	TRBJ2-3	-	TGCAGCGTTGATGTATCCACAGATACGCAGTATTTT	CSVDVSTDTQYF
TRBD1	TRBV5-4	TRBJ1-2	few	TGTGCCAGCAGCCGGGACAGCAACTATGGCTACACCTTC	CASSRDSNYGYTF
-	TRBV21-1	TRBJ2-1	-	TGTGCCAGCAGCAAAGGGGGCCCAAATGAGTTCTTC	CASSKGGPNEFF
TRBD2	TRBV5-6	TRBJ2-1	few	TGTGCCAGCAGCAGAACTAGCGGGGGCTGGCAAGAGCAGTTCTTC	CASSRTSGGWQEQFF
TRBD2	TRBV7-2	TRBJ2-7	-	TGTGCCAGCAGCGGGAGCGGGGAGAACGTCTACGAGCAGTACTTC	CASSGSGENVYEQYF
-	TRBV7-3	TRBJ2-1	-	TGTGCCAGCAGCTCGACACTAGCAACCCAATGGAGTGAGCAGTTCTTC	CASSSTLATQWSEQFF
TRBD2	TRBV6-5	TRBJ2-1	medium-sized	TGTGCCAGCAGTTGGGGACTAGTCTCACCCAATGAGCAGTTCTTC	CASSWGLVSPNEQFF
TRBD1	TRBV5-1	TRBJ2-1	-	TGCGCCAGCAGCTTGATGGTCACAGGGGACTCCTACAATGAGCAGTTCTTC	CASSLMVTGDSYNEQFF
-	TRBV6-5	TRBJ2-3	-	TGTGCCAGCTGGAGGGGACGAGGGGCAGATACGCAGTATTTT	CASWRGRGADTQYF
TRBD1	TRBV10-3	TRBJ1-6	-	TGTGCCATCAGTTCAACAGGGGGAGTATTTAGATCACCCCTCCACTTT	CAISSTGGVFRSPLHF
TRBD1	TRBV23-1	TRBJ1-6	-	TGCGCCAGCAGTCTCTGGGACAGGGAATCACCCCTCCACTTT	CASSLWDRESPLHF
-	TRBV9	TRBJ1-2	-	TGTGCCAGCAGCGTAGGGGCAACCTACTATGGCTACACCTTC	CASSVGATYYGYTF
TRBD1	TRBV6-1	TRBJ2-1	-	TGTGCCAGCAGTGAAGCGCGGACAGGGGGCGGGCATGAGCAGTTCTTC	CASSEARTGGGHEQFF
-	TRBV5-4	TRBJ1-2	few	TGTGCCAGCAGCTTAGACTTAAGCTCCGGCTACACCTTC	CASSLDLSSGYTF
-	TRBV7-7	TRBJ2-3	-	TGTGCCAGCAGCCCTGGAGCCAGGGGTGTCGCAGATACGCAGTATTTT	CASSPGARGVADTQYF
-	TRBV6-6	TRBJ2-5	-	TGTGCCAGCAGTACAGTGTGGAGGGAGACCCAGTACTTC	CASSTVWRETQYF
TRBD2	TRBV7-2	TRBJ2-5	-	TGTGCCAGCAGCTTTAGGGCGGGAGGGCACCAAGAGACCCAGTACTTC	CASSFRAGGHQETQYF
TRBD2	TRBV11-1	TRBJ2-5	-	TGTGCCAGCATTCGAGGGTCTAGCGGGTTTGAGACCCAGTACTTC	CASIRGSSGFETQYF
TRBD1	TRBV6-1	TRBJ2-7	-	TGTGCCAGCAGAAAAGGGGGACAGAGCTCCTACGAGCAGTACTTC	CASRKGGQSSYEQYF
-	TRBV18	TRBJ2-1	-	TGTGCCAGCTCACTTACTCCTTATAGTAACAATGAGCAGTTCTTC	CASSLTPYSNNEQFF
-	TRBV18	TRBJ1-2	few	TGTGCCAGCTCACCCGGGGGGTCTGGCTACACCTTC	CASSPGGSGYTF
-	TRBV5-1	TRBJ2-7	few	TGCGCCAGCAGCTTGGCTAGTAGGCGGGAGCAGTACTTC	CASSLASRREQYF
-	TRBV6-5	TRBJ1-2	few	TGTGCCAGCAGTTACTCGAGACTGAACTATGGCTACACCTTC	CASSYSRLNYGYTF
-	TRBV30	TRBJ1-6	-	TGTGCCTGGAGTGCCCTTCACTTTTCGAGCTCCTATAATTCACCCCTCCACTTT	CAWSALHFSSSYNSPLHF
TRBD2	TRBV5-1	TRBJ2-1	-	TGCGCCAGCAGCTTGGTGGTTACTAGCGGGAGCCATGAGCAGTTCTTC	CASSLVVTSGSHEQFF
TRBD1	TRBV6-5	TRBJ2-1	-	TGTGCCAGCAGCCCCGCAGGGGGCAATGAGCAGTTCTTC	CASSPAGGNEQFF
-	TRBV18	TRBJ2-7	-	TGTGCCAGCTCACCACGTCTACGGGAGTACTTC	CASSPRLREYF
-	TRBV28	TRBJ2-7	-	TGTGCCAGCAGTTGGAGGGAGCAGTACTTC	CASSWREQYF
-	TRBV2	TRBJ2-7	-	TGTGCCAGCAGGGAGGTGGGTGGTACGGACTTC	CASREVGGTDF
-	TRBV7-9	TRBJ1-2	few	TGTGCCAGCAGCTTAGGGGCCTCCGGGACACCTCTAACGTTCTATGGCTACACCTTC	CASSLGASGTPLTFYGYTF
-	TRBV29-1	TRBJ2-5	few	TGCAGCGTTTTTCCAGGGGAGACCCAGTACTTC	CSVFPGETQYF
TRBD2	TRBV4-3	TRBJ2-3	-	TGCGCCAGCAGCCAAGTGTACCTAGCGGGCACAGATACGCAGTATTTT	CASSQVYLAGTDTQYF
TRBD1	TRBV9	TRBJ1-2	-	TGTGCCAGCAGCGTAGGTCCAGGGGGCATTTATGGCTACACCTTC	CASSVGPGGIYGYTF
-	TRBV18	TRBJ1-6	-	TGTGCCAGCTCACCTCTCCAGGGTGGCGATAATTCACCCCTCCACTTT	CASSPLQGGDNSPLHF
-	TRBV28	TRBJ2-5	-	TGTGCCAGCAGACCCGGACAAACGCGAAAGACCCAGTACTTC	CASRPGQTRKTQYF
-	TRBV7-2	TRBJ1-1	once	TGTGCCAGCAGCTTAGTCCCGACAGGACAAGCTTTCTTT	CASSLVPTGQAFF
-	TRBV27	TRBJ1-2	-	TGTGCCAGCAGTTTACGAGGGAGTTGGAGCGGCTACACCTTC	CASSLRGSWSGYTF
-	TRBV4-3	TRBJ1-2	-	TGCGCCAGCAGCCAGAATACAGGGTTTAACTATGGCTACACCTTC	CASSQNTGFNYGYTF
-	TRBV6-5	TRBJ1-1	-	TGTGCCAGCAGGCAGCCTAGCGGTTTGAAAGCTTTCTTT	CASRQPSGLKAFF
TRBD1	TRBV5-1	TRBJ2-5	few	TGCGCCAGCAGCTTAGGTTGGGACAGGGGGCAAGAGACCCAGTACTTC	CASSLGWDRGQETQYF
-	TRBV19	TRBJ1-1	-	TGTGCCAGTAGTATCAGGGCTGAAGCTTTCTTT	CASSIRAEAFF
-	TRBV7-7	TRBJ2-1	few	TGTGCCAGCAGCCCGGCGGGGAGCTCCTACAATGAGCAGTTCTTC	CASSPAGSSYNEQFF
TRBD1	TRBV6-6	TRBJ2-1	few	TGTGCCAGCAGCTGGATCCGGGACAGGGGGAGCAATGAGCAGTTCTTC	CASSWIRDRGSNEQFF
TRBD1	TRBV11-2	TRBJ1-6	-	TGTGCCGGCAGCTGGGCAGGGGGAGGAAATTCACCCCTCCACTTT	CAGSWAGGGNSPLHF
TRBD1	TRBV28	TRBJ1-2	-	TGTGCCAGCAGACCAGGGACAGGGGGCTTCTATGGCTACACCTTC	CASRPGTGGFYGYTF
TRBD1	TRBV7-2	TRBJ1-1	few	TGTGCCAGCAGCTCCACAGGGGGCGGTTTTAAAGCTTTCTTT	CASSSTGGGFKAFF
-	TRBV11-3	TRBJ1-6	-	TGTGCCAGCAGCTTAGTGTCGGGTTCACCCCTCCACTTT	CASSLVSGSPLHF
TRBD2	TRBV5-1	TRBJ2-3	-	TGCGCCAGCGGGATAAGTAGCGGGAGGGCAGATACGCAGTATTTT	CASGISSGRADTQYF
-	TRBV19	TRBJ2-1	-	TGTGCCAGTAGCCCACAGCTATTCTCCTACAATGAGCAGTTCTTC	CASSPQLFSYNEQFF
TRBD2	TRBV11-3	TRBJ2-1	-	TGTGCCAGCAGCTTAGGGACTAGCAGCTTAAATGAGCAGTTCTTC	CASSLGTSSLNEQFF
-	TRBV19	TRBJ1-3	-	TGTGCCAGTAGTATGTCGGGCTTTGGGGCCTACTCTGGAAACACCATATATTTT	CASSMSGFGAYSGNTIYF
-	TRBV9	TRBJ2-3	-	TGTGCCAGCAGCGTCAGCGGAACCACAGATACGCAGTATTTT	CASSVSGTTDTQYF